This passage covers 8 T cell receptor beta chains from one sample sequenced in a study of OX40 agonist ivuxolimab in advanced cancers. Measured with immunoSEQ multiplex PCR; TCRdb has only the in-frame clones, and not every one. The data hold more than 70,000 clones, with approximately 82% observed a single time. Material: CD4+ or CD8+ T cells sorted from blood, obtained in a trial of the OX40 agonist ivuxolimab. The receptors shown here come from an adult with an advanced solid tumor such as melanoma, head and neck, liver or kidney cancer.

The chain combines TRBV5-4 with TRBJ2-1; D gene unclear. The CDR3 sequence is 11 residues long. Germline CDR1 and CDR2: SGHNT and YYREEE (reference sequence). V shed 4 bases and J shed 8 bases, with 7 bases lying between them. The CDR3 loop is CASSAQYEQFF. DNA of the CDR3: TGTGCCAGCAGCGCCCAATATGAGCAGTTCTTC.

CDR3 in amino acids: CASSQIGGRPLHF. The CDR3 coding sequence is TGTGCCAGCAGCCAAATTGGTGGGCGACCCCTCCACTTT. V gene TRBV4-2 combines with J gene TRBJ1-6, with D unclear. CDR3 length: 13 amino acids. V lost 2 bases, J lost 12 bases, and 11 bases lay in between. In germline, CDR1 is LGHNA, CDR2 YNFKEQ.

This clone was found a few times. V is TRBV7-9 and J is TRBJ2-2; D remains ambiguous. Deletions cut 3 bases from V and 7 bases from J, with 3 bases between. Germline V gives CDR1 SEHNR, CDR2 FQNEAQ (reference sequence). The CDR3 loop spans 11 amino acids. The CDR3 loop is CASSFIGELFF. CDR3 DNA: TGTGCCAGCAGCTTTATCGGGGAGCTGTTTTTT.

This clone occurred once. The rearrangement uses TRBV29-1 and TRBJ1-3; unclear D gene. CDR1 and CDR2 (germline): SQVTM, ANQGSEA. Trimming removed 4 bases from V and 4 bases from J, with 8 bases in between. The CDR3 extends over 12 amino acids. The CDR3 loop is CSVGVEGNTIYF. CDR3 coding DNA: TGCAGCGTTGGGGTGGAAGGAAACACCATATATTTT.

This chain's CDR3 is CASSPILEAGELFF. In DNA, the CDR3 is TGTGCCAGCAGCCCCATTCTGGAGGCCGGGGAGCTGTTTTTT. The chain carries TRBV7-2 and TRBJ2-2; D possibly corresponds to TRBD2 (5 bases). Trimming took 5 bases from V and 6 from J, leaving 13 bases between them. The CDR3 has 14 amino acids. Germline CDR1 reads SGHTA; CDR2 reads FQGNSA.

This clone appeared a few times. The chain joins TRBV28 to TRBJ2-5, with a weak D call TRBD1 (6 bases). The CDR3 extends over 15 amino acids. V lost 5 bases and J 1 base, leaving 14 bases between the germline ends. Germline V gene data show CDR1 as MDHEN and CDR2 as SYDVKM. The CDR3 region is CASSPPWTAQETQYF. For the CDR3, the DNA is TGTGCCAGCAGTCCCCCCTGGACAGCCCAAGAGACCCAGTACTTC.

The J gene is TRBJ2-5, the V gene TRBV7-6, with D possibly TRBD2 on 7 matching bases. The CDR3 runs 14 residues. Trimming shortened V by 0 bases and J by 5 bases, and 10 bases separated the two germline ends. From germline, CDR1 is SGHVS and CDR2 FNYEAQ. The CDR3 region has the DNA TGTGCCAGCAGCTTAGCGGGGGGGCCCGAGACCCAGTACTTC. Encoded protein: CASSLAGGPETQYF.

The chain has TRBV7-2 and TRBJ2-3, with 8 positions matching TRBD2. The CDR3 spans 16 residues. Trimming took 3 bases from V and 1 from J; bases not matched to a gene: 6. Germline CDR1 and CDR2: SGHTA and FQGNSA. CDR3 sequence reads: CASSLSGRGGTDTQYF. The CDR3, as DNA: TGTGCCAGCAGCTTGAGTGGGCGGGGGGGCACAGATACGCAGTATTTT.